This T cell receptor (beta chain) appears in the sequencing data of a study of naive and memory T cell subsets. Findings of the study overall: Over 90% of naive TCR sequences appeared only once after error correction, unlike memory subsets.

Cells stained for CD3, CD4, CD8, CD45RA and CD27 were sorted into four subsets. EMRA cells were CD45RA+CD27-, and effector memory cells CD45RA-CD27-. Notes on this clonotype: Its antigen is as yet unknown.

The beta constant-region primer was an equimolar mix of two oligonucleotides covering TRBC1 and TRBC2. Four rounds of PCR amplified the ligated cDNA using nested alpha and beta constant-region primers plus SP2. TCRdb re-called the UMI-ligation and nested PCR reads with MiXCR, one entry per CDR3 protein. The sample lists roughly 910 distinct CDR3 sequences, 14% occurring once. CDR1 and CDR2 from the germline V gene are SGDLS and YYNGEE. This CDR3 is 14 amino acids long. V lost 0 bases to trimming and J lost 6 bases, with 10 bases between them. This chain joins TRBV9 and TRBJ2-1; D is perhaps TRBD1 (5 bases). Sequenced: CD8+ TEMRA cells from blood. Indicated subset: effector memory re-expressing CD45RA, CD45RA+ CD27-. The sequence came from a human donor in good health. CDR3 sequence: CASSVDLGANEQFF. CDR3 sequence (DNA): TGTGCCAGCAGCGTAGACCTAGGGGCCAATGAGCAGTTCTTC. The full variable domain, in which reference TRBV9 and TRBJ2-1 provide the parts outside the CDR3, is DSGVTQTPKHLITATGQRVTLRCSPRSGDLSVYWYQQSLDQGLQFLIQYYNGEERAKGNILERFSAQQFPDLHSELNLSSLELGDSALYFCASSVDLGANEQFFGPGTRLTVL.